The 5 T cell receptor beta chains reported below all come from one sample, sequenced in a study of cytomegalovirus exposure and HLA in healthy donors. In the PCR, 60 Vbeta and 13 Jbeta primers were used. Sequencing was performed with immunoSEQ multiplex PCR; in TCRdb, only in-frame clones are kept and a portion is missing. This sample has 150,000 to 200,000 clones, with 80% to 90% found just once. The sample was PBMCs. The source of these receptors is a young man in good health and CMV-seropositive.

The rearrangement joins TRBV5-6 to TRBJ1-2; no reliable D call. V was clipped by 4 bases and J by 7 bases, with 14 bases between them. Germline V lookup: CDR1 SGHDT, CDR2 YYEEEE. The CDR3 is 13 amino acids. The CDR3 sequence is CASSREGPGGYTF. CDR3 DNA sequence: TGTGCCAGCAGCCGAGAGGGTCCGGGTGGCTACACCTTC.

This clone was seen more than once but under ten times. The chain couples TRBV27 to TRBJ2-3; 11 bases map to TRBD2. Germline CDR1 and CDR2: MNHEY and SMNVEV (reference sequence). J lost 9 bases, V lost 3 bases, and 14 bases had no gene match. The CDR3 contains 17 residues. CDR3 bases: TGTGCCAGCAGTTTCTCTAATCTAATGGGACTAGCGGAGACGCAGTATTTT. Amino acid sequence: CASSFSNLMGLAETQYF.

This rearrangement joins TRBV6-4 to TRBJ1-5; TRBD1 is a possible D gene (6 bases). V was shortened by 4 bases and J by 0 bases, with 22 bases between the two germline ends. The CDR3 runs 19 residues. The germline V gene has CDR1 MRHNA and CDR2 SNTAGT. The CDR3 region is CASSVPGTGTINSNQPQHF. CDR3 in DNA: TGTGCCAGCAGTGTCCCCGGGACCGGGACAATTAATAGCAATCAGCCCCAGCATTTT.

The V and J genes are TRBV10-2 and TRBJ1-6; possible D gene TRBD1, 6 bases. Germline lookup yields CDR1 WSHSY and CDR2 SAAADI. Trimming pared 6 bases from V and 3 bases from J, leaving 12 bases between. The CDR3 runs 15 residues. CDR3 nucleotides: TGCGCCAGCAGGTCACAGGGAATCTATAATTCACCCCTCCACTTT. Translating it yields CASRSQGIYNSPLHF.

The rearrangement joins TRBV19 to TRBJ2-3; TRBD2 matches 8 bases. CDR1 and CDR2 (germline): LNHDA, SQIVND (reference sequence). The CDR3 is made up of 16 amino acids. The V and J ends lost 3 bases and 6 bases, in that order; junction bases with no gene match: 11. The CDR3 loop is CASSIGGLAHGDTQYF. In nucleotides, the CDR3 is TGTGCCAGTAGTATTGGTGGACTAGCACACGGGGATACGCAGTATTTT.